The 23 T cell receptor beta chains presented below share a single source sample, sequenced in a study of blood T cells in healthy people across ages. A second about 7 to 12 cycle PCR used barcoded and J-beta primers. TCRdb redid the calling of the 5' RACE reads with MiXCR, one entry per CDR3 protein. The table records 1.5 million to 2 million distinct CDR3 sequences, around half of them present only once. Sequencing was done on a sample of blood. These receptors came from a middle-aged woman in good health.

This clonotype was counted once. The gene calls are TRBV29-1 and TRBJ2-2; weak D call: TRBD1 (6 bases). CDR1 and CDR2 from the germline V gene are SQVTM and ANQGSEA. The V gene lost 7 bases and the J gene lost 6 bases, with 18 bases spanning the gap. The CDR3 loop spans 14 amino acids. CDR3: CSARQDTNAGELFF. The CDR3 nucleotides are TGCAGCGCCCGACAGGACACAAACGCCGGGGAGCTGTTTTTT.

This clonotype has only a few counts. This chain links TRBV20-1 with TRBJ2-5; D remains unclear. This CDR3 region has 14 residues. CDR1 and CDR2 from the germline V gene are DFQATT and SNEGSKA (reference sequence). With 3 bases removed from V and 0 bases from J, the gap between germline ends came to 11 bases. The CDR3 DNA reads TGCAGTGCTAGTTCCTGGGAAAACCAAGAGACCCAGTACTTC. Encoded protein: CSASSWENQETQYF.

The chain is built from TRBV6-5 and TRBJ1-1; D is possibly TRBD1 (6 bases). Trimming removed 5 bases from V and 0 bases from J, with 10 bases in between. This CDR3 comprises 14 residues. In germline, CDR1 is MNHEY, CDR2 SVGAGI. The CDR3 nucleotides read TGTGCCAGCAGTGGACAGCCGATGAACACTGAAGCTTTCTTT. It yields the protein CASSGQPMNTEAFF.

For this clonotype: Compared with germline, one end of the junction differs, possibly owing to a read error. The rearrangement links TRBV5-6 to TRBJ2-4; 9 positions agree with TRBD1. The CDR3 extends over 17 amino acids. Per the germline V gene, CDR1 is SGHDT and CDR2 is YYEEEE. The CDR3 DNA sequence: TGTGCCTGCAGCTTTTCACAGGGGGCCATAACCAAAAACATCCAGTACTTC. Translating it yields CACSFSQGAITKNIQYF.

This clonotype was counted a few times. The chain combines TRBV7-2 with TRBJ2-3; 12 bases align to TRBD1. The J segment lost 2 bases and the V segment lost 4 bases, leaving 4 bases of the junction unmatched. The V gene's germline CDR1 is SGHTA and CDR2 FQGNSA. The CDR3 is 16 amino acids. The CDR3: CASSSGQGADTDTQYF. DNA of the CDR3: TGTGCCAGCAGCTCGGGACAGGGGGCGGACACAGATACGCAGTATTTT.

This clonotype was detected a few times. The chain has TRBV11-1 and TRBJ2-1, with TRBD2 matching over 7 bases. J was trimmed by 7 bases and V by 3 bases; bases with no gene match: 21. The CDR3 totals 19 residues. CDR1 is SGHAT, CDR2 FQDESV, per germline (reference sequence). CDR3 sequence: CASSFRPGLGGGPWNEQFF. For the CDR3, the DNA is TGTGCCAGCAGCTTCCGGCCGGGTCTAGGCGGGGGTCCTTGGAATGAGCAGTTCTTC.

The rearrangement joins TRBV27 to TRBJ2-3; 11 nucleotides match TRBD1. Germline CDR1 is MNHEY and CDR2 is SMNVEV (reference sequence). This CDR3 spans 15 amino acids. V shed 6 bases, J shed 3 bases, and the junction held 5 bases outside the gene matches. The chain's CDR3 is CASRGQGGMTDTQYF. The CDR3 DNA reads TGTGCCAGCAGGGGACAGGGGGGCATGACAGATACGCAGTATTTT.

CDR3 sequence: CSARDWGQVGNQPQHF. CDR3 bases: TGCAGTGCTAGAGATTGGGGTCAGGTGGGGAATCAGCCCCAGCATTTT. The rearrangement uses TRBV20-1 and TRBJ1-5; no clear D. Trimming took off 0 bases at V and 4 bases at J, with 16 bases between the two ends. The CDR3 runs to 16 residues. The germline gives CDR1 DFQATT, CDR2 SNEGSKA (reference sequence).

A few counts support this clonotype. This chain connects TRBV7-2 to TRBJ2-5, with 10 positions matching TRBD2. V shed 6 bases and J 2 bases; nucleotides not matched to a gene: 9. Germline V gene data show CDR1 as SGHTA and CDR2 as FQGNSA. The CDR3 consists of 16 residues. The CDR3: CASRPVASGGQETQYF. The CDR3 bases are TGTGCCAGCAGGCCGGTGGCTAGCGGGGGACAAGAGACCCAGTACTTC.

V usage is TRBV12-3 or TRBV12-4 and J usage is TRBJ1-2; 9 positions agree with TRBD1. The CDR3 sequence is 14 residues long. The J segment lost 2 bases and the V segment lost 7 bases, leaving 5 bases of the junction unmatched. The CDR3, as DNA: TGTGCCAGCACCTTAGGACAGGGGAACTATGGCTACACCTTC. It translates to CASTLGQGNYGYTF.

This clonotype is a singleton in its sample. The chain links TRBV20-1 to TRBJ1-5; D gene unclear. Germline CDR1 DFQATT, CDR2 SNEGSKA (reference sequence). The CDR3 has 13 amino acids. V was shortened by 4 bases and J by 1 base, with 8 bases between the two germline ends. Here the CDR3 reads CSATPTSNQPQHF. In nucleotides, the CDR3 is TGCAGTGCTACCCCCACCAGCAATCAGCCCCAGCATTTT.

The chain recombines TRBV12-3 or TRBV12-4 with TRBJ2-5; D is undetermined. This CDR3 is built from 13 residues. The V gene lost 4 bases and the J gene lost 5 bases, with 11 bases spanning the gap. The CDR3 region is CASSSWTRETQYF. The CDR3, as DNA: TGTGCCAGCAGTTCCTGGACCCGGGAGACCCAGTACTTC.

This chain connects TRBV28 to TRBJ1-2, with TRBD1 identical over 8 bases. Germline CDR1 is MDHEN and CDR2 is SYDVKM. This CDR3 region has 16 residues. J lost 0 bases, V lost 4 bases, and 7 bases had no gene match. As DNA, the CDR3 is TGTGCCAGCAGTTCCCCGGGACAGGCGGCTAACTATGGCTACACCTTC. Its protein product is CASSSPGQAANYGYTF.

This chain uses TRBV4-1 with TRBJ2-5, with TRBD2 matching 12 bases. Unmatched junction bases numbered 6, after V lost 0 bases and J lost 4 bases. The CDR3 covers 17 residues. Germline V gene lookup returns CDR1 MGHRA and CDR2 YSYEKL. CDR3 in DNA: TGCGCCAGCAGCCAAGATCGGCAGACTAGCGGGGGAGAGACCCAGTACTTC. Its translation: CASSQDRQTSGGETQYF.

In its sample, this clonotype was seen once. The chain links TRBV27 to TRBJ1-2; 8 bases fit TRBD1. The CDR3 has 13 amino acids. Germline values: CDR1 MNHEY, CDR2 SMNVEV (reference sequence). V lost 7 bases, J lost 4 bases, and 5 bases stayed unmatched. The CDR3 DNA follows: TGTGCCAGCACGGGACAGGCCAGCTATGGCTACACCTTC. Its protein is CASTGQASYGYTF.

The chain links TRBV2 to TRBJ2-3; 8 bases fit TRBD2. The germline V gene encodes CDR1 SNHLY and CDR2 FYNNEI. V shed 10 bases, J shed 4 bases, and the junction held 13 bases outside the gene matches. This CDR3 is 15 amino acids long. The CDR3 reads CATPRGGGTSDTQYF. The DNA of the CDR3 is TGTGCCACCCCAAGAGGCGGGGGGACGTCAGATACGCAGTATTTT.

The sample holds a few counts of this clonotype. The V and J genes are TRBV12-3 or TRBV12-4 and TRBJ2-7; D not resolved. V was pared by 1 base and J by 0 bases, with 13 bases between. The CDR3 has 16 amino acids. The CDR3 spells CASSLVQSGSSYEQYF. DNA for the CDR3: TGTGCCAGCAGTTTAGTCCAGTCCGGAAGCTCCTACGAGCAGTACTTC.

V is TRBV20-1 and J is TRBJ2-7; 10 bases map to TRBD2. The CDR3 extends over 14 amino acids. V lost 5 bases to trimming and J lost 0 bases; unmatched junction nucleotides: 4. Germline CDR1 reads DFQATT; CDR2 reads SNEGSKA (reference sequence). CDR3 protein: CSALSGGPSYEQYF. The CDR3, as DNA: TGCAGTGCTCTTAGCGGGGGGCCCTCCTACGAGCAGTACTTC.

As to this clonotype: This probably arose from a read error, given a far larger clone one base away. The chain carries TRBV5-5 and TRBJ2-5; TRBD2 aligns across 13 bases. Near its end, the DNA agrees better with TRBJ2-1, so the J call may be wrong. The CDR3 has 15 amino acids. CDR1 is SGHKS, CDR2 YYEKEE, per germline (reference sequence). CDR3 sequence (DNA): TGTGCCAGCAGCCGGACTAGCGGGGGCCAAGAGACCCAGTTCTTC. This sequence encodes CASSRTSGGQETQFF.

V usage is TRBV5-1 and J usage is TRBJ2-7, with D possibly matching TRBD1 (5 bases). This CDR3 has 11 residues. Germline V gives CDR1 SGHRS, CDR2 YFSETQ. V gave up 4 bases and J gave up 6 bases, with 8 bases separating them. CDR3 in amino acids: CASSPGIEQYF. The CDR3 coding sequence is TGCGCCAGCAGCCCAGGGATCGAGCAGTACTTC.

This CDR3 is CASRLPGGETQYF. Written as DNA, the CDR3 is TGTGCCAGCAGATTGCCGGGGGGAGAGACCCAGTACTTC. The V gene is TRBV12-3 or TRBV12-4, the J gene TRBJ2-5; TRBD2 matches at 7 bases. This CDR3 is 13 amino acids long. J lost 4 bases, V lost 6 bases, and 5 bases had no gene match.

This sequence joins TRBV6-2 or TRBV6-3 and TRBJ2-5; D remains unclear. Trimming took off 8 bases at V and 5 bases at J, with 21 bases between the two ends. Germline CDR1 MNHEY, CDR2 SVGEGT. The CDR3 has 15 amino acids. CDR3 loop: CASRTAGSSRETQYF. CDR3 DNA: TGTGCCAGCCGTACAGCCGGGTCCTCAAGGGAGACCCAGTACTTC.

As concerns this clonotype: Since a much larger clone is just one base distant, this may be a read error. The chain couples TRBV18 to TRBJ1-1; 7 bases are a match to TRBD1. There are 13 residues in the CDR3. V trimming: 3 bases; J trimming: 5 bases; junction bases outside the gene matches: 3. The germline gives CDR1 KGHSH, CDR2 LQKENI. CDR3 region: CASSPGQKTEAFF. CDR3 DNA sequence: TGTGCCAGCTCACCGGGACAGAAAACTGAAGCTTTCTTT.